The rows below give T cell receptor beta chains drawn from one sample of a study of sequential checkpoint blockade in melanoma. The protocol was immunoSEQ multiplex PCR, while the TCRdb copy is restricted to in-frame clones and leaves out a portion. The sample has 25,000 to 30,000 clones; approximately 86% are singletons. Source: CD8+ T cells sorted from blood (inferred from file names), taken from a patient given nivolumab and ipilimumab in sequence. Receptors were obtained from a human donor with melanoma. Both conserved end residues are part of each CDR3. A D gene is named only where the DNA matches it firmly. The size entry is marked missing in some rows and otherwise reads once, few, many or a size class.

TRBJ2-5	once	TRBV5-1	TRBD1	TGCGCCAGCAGCTTGGGGACAGGGTTCGAAGAGACCCAGTACTTC	CASSLGTGFEETQYF
TRBJ2-3	NA	TRBV29-1	TRBD2	TGCAGCCTAGCGGGCAATAGCGGGCTTAGCACAGATACGCAGTATTTT	CSLAGNSGLSTDTQYF
TRBJ1-5	NA	TRBV28	TRBD1	TGTGCCAGCAGTTTGGTAGGGACAGGGGGCGGTAAAAGCAATCAGCCCCAGCATTTT	CASSLVGTGGGKSNQPQHF
TRBJ2-1	NA	TRBV18	TRBD2	TGTGCCAGCTCACACACTACACTAGCGGGAGGGCTAGAAGAGCAGTTCTTC	CASSHTTLAGGLEEQFF
TRBJ1-2	once	TRBV4-2	TRBD1	TGTGCCAGCAGCCAAGAGGGGACAGGCATTAACTATGGCTACACCTTC	CASSQEGTGINYGYTF
TRBJ2-4	NA	TRBV4-1	NA	TGCGCCAGCAGCCAAGGCTTCGGGGCCAAAAACATTCAGTACTTC	CASSQGFGAKNIQYF
TRBJ2-3	NA	TRBV7-6	NA	TGTGCCAGCAGCTTCCAGGGGTCCACAGATACGCAGTATTTT	CASSFQGSTDTQYF
TRBJ1-2	NA	TRBV28	NA	TGTGCCAGCAGCGGACTGGACAGCAACTATGGCTACACCTTC	CASSGLDSNYGYTF
TRBJ2-7	NA	TRBV4-1	NA	TGCGCCAGCAGCCAAGATATAGCTATCTACGAGCAGTACTTC	CASSQDIAIYEQYF
TRBJ2-7	NA	TRBV2	TRBD2	TGTGCCACCGCCAAGATTACTAGCGGTCAGACCTACGAGCAGTACTTC	CATAKITSGQTYEQYF
TRBJ2-7	NA	TRBV6-1	NA	TGTGCCAGCAGTCCAGGGGGGAACGAGCAGTACTTC	CASSPGGNEQYF
TRBJ2-1	NA	TRBV19	NA	TGTGCCAGTAGTACTAACCCAATCAATGAGCAGTTCTTC	CASSTNPINEQFF
TRBJ1-5	once	TRBV18	NA	TGTGCCAGCTCACCAGAGGCGGGGCCAAATCAGCCCCAGCATTTT	CASSPEAGPNQPQHF
TRBJ2-7	NA	TRBV7-9	NA	TGTGCCAGCAGCTTAAACACGCTGGAGTACGAGCAGTACTTC	CASSLNTLEYEQYF
TRBJ2-4	NA	TRBV4-1	NA	TGCGCCAGCAGCCCCGCAGCCTCGGGCATTCAGTACTTC	CASSPAASGIQYF
TRBJ2-7	NA	TRBV4-1	NA	TGCGCCAGCAGCCAAGGGCCCCCCTACGAGCAGTACTTC	CASSQGPPYEQYF
TRBJ1-4	NA	TRBV9	NA	TGTGCCAGCAGCGCCTATGGAGCAACTAATGAAAAACTGTTTTTT	CASSAYGATNEKLFF
TRBJ2-3	NA	TRBV4-2	TRBD1	TGTGCCAGCAGCCAAGCCAGGGGGAGCGCAGATACGCAGTATTTT	CASSQARGSADTQYF
TRBJ2-7	NA	TRBV13	NA	TGTGCCAGCAGCTCCGTCGTGGAGCAGTACTTC	CASSSVVEQYF
TRBJ1-2	once	TRBV27	NA	TGTGCCAGCAGTTTATCGCTGGCACAGGCAACGCTGCCTTCTAACTATGGCTACACCTTC	CASSLSLAQATLPSNYGYTF
TRBJ2-3	few	TRBV7-3	TRBD2	TGTGCCAGCAGCTTAACTGAGCGGGGAAGCACAGATACGCAGTATTTT	CASSLTERGSTDTQYF
TRBJ2-1	NA	TRBV2	NA	TGTGCCAGCAGTGATGAGCCAGGCCCCAATGAGCAGTTCTTC	CASSDEPGPNEQFF
TRBJ2-5	once	TRBV6-4	NA	TGTGCCAGCAGTGTAAGACAGGACGACCGGGAGACCCAGTACTTC	CASSVRQDDRETQYF
TRBJ1-2	once	TRBV9	TRBD1	TGTGCCAGCAGCGCTCGACGGACAGGGTTGGGCAACTATGGCTACACCTTC	CASSARRTGLGNYGYTF
TRBJ1-1	NA	TRBV10-3	NA	TGTGCCATCAGTGAGTCGGAGGGGAACACTGAAGCTTTCTTT	CAISESEGNTEAFF
TRBJ1-2	NA	TRBV7-9	NA	TGTGCCAGCAGCTTAACTGCCGGGGATGGCTACACCTTC	CASSLTAGDGYTF
TRBJ2-1	NA	TRBV4-3	TRBD2	TGCGCCAGCAGCCTGCGGCGGCGGGAGTCTTACAATGAGCAGTTCTTC	CASSLRRRESYNEQFF
TRBJ2-6	NA	TRBV6-1	NA	TGTGCCAGCGGTGCGGTCCTCTCTGGGGCCAACGTCCTGACTTTC	CASGAVLSGANVLTF
TRBJ2-1	NA	TRBV11-2	TRBD2	TGTGCCAGCAGCTCTAGCTCCGGGACTACGGACGAGCAGTTCTTC	CASSSSSGTTDEQFF
TRBJ1-1	NA	TRBV6-6	NA	TGTGCCAGCAGCCTCCTGGCGGCTGAAGCTTTCTTT	CASSLLAAEAFF
TRBJ1-5	NA	TRBV27	TRBD1	TGTGCCAGCAGTAGATCCGGGACAGAGAGCAATCAGCCCCAGCATTTT	CASSRSGTESNQPQHF
TRBJ1-3	NA	TRBV5-5	NA	TGTGCCAGCAGCCTAGACAGATACTCTGGAAACACCATATATTTT	CASSLDRYSGNTIYF
TRBJ2-7	NA	TRBV11-1	NA	TGTGCCAGCAGCTTAAGGGGGAACTACTACGAGCAGTACTTC	CASSLRGNYYEQYF
TRBJ2-1	NA	TRBV6-5	TRBD2	TGTGCCAGCAGTTACGCGGCTAGCGGGAGGGATGAGCAGTTCTTC	CASSYAASGRDEQFF
TRBJ1-3	NA	TRBV4-1	NA	TGCGCCAGCAGCCAAGATCAGGGTAGTTCTGGAAACACCATATATTTT	CASSQDQGSSGNTIYF
TRBJ1-4	once	TRBV9	NA	TGTGCCAGCAGCGTAGGGGACCGACAGGTGGAGACCTATGAAAAACTGTTTTTT	CASSVGDRQVETYEKLFF
TRBJ1-2	NA	TRBV5-1	NA	TGCGCCAGCAGCTTGGTATCGGGGGATCGCCTCTATGGCTACACCTTC	CASSLVSGDRLYGYTF
TRBJ2-1	NA	TRBV5-4	TRBD2	TGTGCCAGCAGCTTAGGGACTAGCGGGAGGGCCAATGAGCAGTTCTTC	CASSLGTSGRANEQFF
TRBJ2-3	NA	TRBV19	NA	TGTGCCAGTTGGGAGCGGGATACGCAGTATTTT	CASWERDTQYF
TRBJ2-1	NA	TRBV4-2	TRBD2	TGTGCCAGCAGCCAAGGCCAGACTAGCGGAGACTACAATGAGCAGTTCTTC	CASSQGQTSGDYNEQFF
TRBJ2-7	NA	TRBV9	TRBD1	TGTGCCAGCAGCGTAGCCTTGGTGGGACAGGGTAGCTACGAGCAGTACTTC	CASSVALVGQGSYEQYF
TRBJ2-1	NA	TRBV28	TRBD2	TGTGCCAGCAGTTTTCGTACTAGCGGGGGATACAATGAGCAGTTCTTC	CASSFRTSGGYNEQFF
TRBJ2-7	NA	TRBV27	NA	TGTGCCAGCAGTTTATCGGCTAGCAACCACGAGCAGTACTTC	CASSLSASNHEQYF
TRBJ1-1	NA	TRBV14	NA	TGTGCCAGCAGCCAGCAAGAGGGCGACGGCAACACTGAAGCTTTCTTT	CASSQQEGDGNTEAFF
TRBJ2-7	NA	TRBV9	NA	TGTGCCAGCAGCGCAGGGTACGAGCAGTACTTC	CASSAGYEQYF
TRBJ2-1	NA	TRBV27	TRBD1	TGTGCCAGCAGTCAGGACAGGGGGCCATATGAGCAGTTCTTC	CASSQDRGPYEQFF
TRBJ2-7	NA	TRBV9	TRBD2	TGTGCCAGCAGCGCAGGGACTAGCGGGACCTACGAGCAGTACTTC	CASSAGTSGTYEQYF
TRBJ2-1	NA	TRBV7-9	TRBD1	TGTGCCAGCAGCCCTCGGGACAGCTATGAGCAGTTCTTC	CASSPRDSYEQFF
TRBJ2-3	few	TRBV6-4	NA	TGTGCCAGCAGTGGATTGCCAGGGAGCACAGATACGCAGTATTTT	CASSGLPGSTDTQYF
TRBJ1-1	NA	TRBV7-8	NA	TGTGCCAGCAGCCCGACAGGCAAACTGAACACTGAAGCTTTCTTT	CASSPTGKLNTEAFF
TRBJ2-7	NA	TRBV12-5	NA	TGTGCTAGTGGTTTGGGGCCCCCCATCTACGAGCAGTACTTC	CASGLGPPIYEQYF